The present TCR beta chain was sequenced within a study of blood T cell repertoires in COVID-19. Study-level background: Samples taken during acute and convalescent COVID-19 were collected in the United States, Italy and Spain. The cDNA or gDNA used as material had been derived from T cells, B-cell-depleted T cells, or PBMCs.

Under the authors' procedure: Estimation of nucleated cell counts was performed using reference gene primer amplification. Generated by immunoSEQ multiplex PCR, the TCRdb table keeps only in-frame clones and is missing some. V, J and clone size are those of that table, while D and trimming were read from the DNA. The table records approximately 50,000 clones, over 75% of them present only once. V lost 4 bases, J lost 0 bases, and 11 bases stayed unmatched. The length of the CDR3 is 19 residues. The V gene's germline CDR1 is MNHEY and CDR2 SVGEGT. V is TRBV6-2 or TRBV6-3 and J is TRBJ2-1; 11 bases map to TRBD1. This sequence originates from a man in his sixties or seventies with acute or convalescent COVID-19. Sequencing used peripheral blood. The CDR3 nucleotides are TGTGCCAGCAGTTTTCGGACAGGGGGCATCATTAGCTCCTACAATGAGCAGTTCTTC. Its protein is CASSFRTGGIISSYNEQFF.